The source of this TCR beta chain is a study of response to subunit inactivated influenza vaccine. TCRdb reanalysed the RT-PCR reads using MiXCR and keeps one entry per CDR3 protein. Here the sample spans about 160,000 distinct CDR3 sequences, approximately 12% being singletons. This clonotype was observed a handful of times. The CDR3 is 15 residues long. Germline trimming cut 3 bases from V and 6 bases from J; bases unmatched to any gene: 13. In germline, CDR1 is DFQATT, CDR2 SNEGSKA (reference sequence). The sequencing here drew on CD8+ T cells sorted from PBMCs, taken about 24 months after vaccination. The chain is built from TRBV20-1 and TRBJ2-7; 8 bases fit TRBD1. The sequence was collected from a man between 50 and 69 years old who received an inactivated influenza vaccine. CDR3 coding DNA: TGCAGTGCTAGTGTACTCGGGACAGGATTGGGCGAGCAGTACTTC. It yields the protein CSASVLGTGLGEQYF.